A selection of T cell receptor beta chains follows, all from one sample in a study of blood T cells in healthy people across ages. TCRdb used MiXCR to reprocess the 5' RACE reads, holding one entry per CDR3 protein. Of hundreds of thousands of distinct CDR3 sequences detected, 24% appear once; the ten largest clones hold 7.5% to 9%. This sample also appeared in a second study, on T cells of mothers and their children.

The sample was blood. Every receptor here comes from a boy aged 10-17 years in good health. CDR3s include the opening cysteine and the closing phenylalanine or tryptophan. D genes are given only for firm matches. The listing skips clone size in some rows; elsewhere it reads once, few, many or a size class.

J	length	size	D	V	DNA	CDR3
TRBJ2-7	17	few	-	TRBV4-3	TGCGCCAGCAGCCAAAAATTAGGGACGGAGAGATCCTACGAGCAGTACTTC	CASSQKLGTERSYEQYF
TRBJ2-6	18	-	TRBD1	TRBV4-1	TGCGCCAGCAGCCAAGAACATCAGGGGGCGCATGGGGCCAACGTCCTGACTTTC	CASSQEHQGAHGANVLTF
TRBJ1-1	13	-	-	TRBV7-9	TGTGCCAGCAGCTTAGAGGAGGGGTCTCGAGCTTTCTTT	CASSLEEGSRAFF
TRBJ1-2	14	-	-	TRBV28	TGTGCCAGCAGTTTATCCGCAGCCCCCTATGGCTACACCTTC	CASSLSAAPYGYTF
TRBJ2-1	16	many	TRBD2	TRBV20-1	TGCAGTGCCCATAAGACTAGCGGTAGCTCCTACAATGAGCAGTTCTTC	CSAHKTSGSSYNEQFF
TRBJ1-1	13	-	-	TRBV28	TGTGCCTCCGCCCTCGGGGCGCAGACTGAAGCTTTCTTT	CASALGAQTEAFF
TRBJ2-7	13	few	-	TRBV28	TGTGCCAGCAGTTTGTGGGAGAACTACGAGCAGTACTTC	CASSLWENYEQYF
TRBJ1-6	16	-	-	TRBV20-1	TGCAGTGCTAGAGACTTTCGACAGGCCCCTAATTCACCCCTCCACTTT	CSARDFRQAPNSPLHF
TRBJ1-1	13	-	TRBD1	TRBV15	TGTGCCACCAGCCCAGGGGGCATCACTGAAGCTTTCTTT	CATSPGGITEAFF
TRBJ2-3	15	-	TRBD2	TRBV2	TGTGCCAGCATCGGGGGGGCCGGGTCCACAGATACGCAGTATTTT	CASIGGAGSTDTQYF
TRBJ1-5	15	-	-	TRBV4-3	TGCGCCAGCAGCCAAGACGGGGCAGGGTTTCAGCCCCAGCATTTT	CASSQDGAGFQPQHF
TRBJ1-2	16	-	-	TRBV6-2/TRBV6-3	TGTGCCAGCAGTTCCCGGGACGGCCTCCCTAACTATGGCTACGCCTTC	CASSSRDGLPNYGYAF
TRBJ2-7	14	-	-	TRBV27	TGTGCCAGCAGTTTGTATGGGGGGACCTACGAGCAGTACTTC	CASSLYGGTYEQYF
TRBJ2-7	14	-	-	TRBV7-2	TGTGCCAGCAGCCAGGGGTTTACCTCCTACGAGCAGTACTTC	CASSQGFTSYEQYF
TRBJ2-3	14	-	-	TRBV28	TGTGCCAGCAGTTCACGGACGGGTTCAGATATGCAGTATTTT	CASSSRTGSDMQYF
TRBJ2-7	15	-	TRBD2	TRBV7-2	TGTGCCAGCAGCTTTGGAGCTAGCGGATACTACGAGCAGTACTTC	CASSFGASGYYEQYF
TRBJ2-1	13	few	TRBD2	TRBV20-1	TGCAGTGCTAGAGTTAGCGGGGGCAATGAGCAGTTCTTC	CSARVSGGNEQFF
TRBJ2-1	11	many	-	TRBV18	TGTGCCAGCTCACCCAACAATGAGCAGTTCTTC	CASSPNNEQFF
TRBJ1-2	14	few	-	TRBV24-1	TGTGCCACCAGTGATTTAAACAGGAACTATGGCTACACCTTC	CATSDLNRNYGYTF
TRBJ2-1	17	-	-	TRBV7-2	TGTGCCAGCAGCTTTTTCGTCCGAGGGTTAAACTACAATGAGCAGTTCTTC	CASSFFVRGLNYNEQFF
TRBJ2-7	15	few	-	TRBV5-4	TGTGCCAGCAGCCCCGACAGCCTGGGCTCCTACGAGCAGTACTTC	CASSPDSLGSYEQYF
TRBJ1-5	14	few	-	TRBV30	TGTGCCTGGAGCGTGGTGGACCAAAACCAGCCCCAGCATTTT	CAWSVVDQNQPQHF
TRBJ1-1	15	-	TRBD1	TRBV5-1	TGCGCCAGCAGCTTCAAGACAGGGAGAAACACTGAAGCTTTCTTT	CASSFKTGRNTEAFF
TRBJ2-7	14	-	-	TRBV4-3	TGCGCCAGCAGCCTCACACTTCACTCCTACGAGCAGTACTTC	CASSLTLHSYEQYF
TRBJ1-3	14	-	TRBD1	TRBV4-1	TGCGCCAGCAGCCGGGGGACAGGGGAAGACACCATATATTTT	CASSRGTGEDTIYF
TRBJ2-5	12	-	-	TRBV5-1	TGCGCCAGCAGCGAGGGGGTAGAGACCCAGTACTTC	CASSEGVETQYF
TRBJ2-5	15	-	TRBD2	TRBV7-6	TGTGCCAGCAGCTCATTGGGACTAGGAGGGGGGACCCAGTACTTC	CASSSLGLGGGTQYF
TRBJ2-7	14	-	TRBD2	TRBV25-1	TGTGCCAGCAGTGAATCTACTAGCGGGACCGAGCAGTACTTC	CASSESTSGTEQYF